This T cell receptor (beta chain) was sequenced for a study of OX40 agonist ivuxolimab in advanced cancers. Study information: Age averaged around 58 years (range roughly 23 to 85), and around 78% were male.

Assay: immunoSEQ multiplex PCR; the TCRdb copy retains only in-frame clones and omits some. This table holds about 87,000 clones, 87% found once. There are 11 residues in the CDR3. Looked up from germline, CDR1 is MNHNS and CDR2 is SASEGT. Study outcomes and limitations: Low normalized clonal expansion also occurred in some nonresponding patients. The study observed clonal expansion of CD4+ and CD8+ blood T cells by week 6 at 0.1 to 3.0 mg/kg.

In its sample, this clone was seen a few times. The antigen remains undetermined. A junction boundary mismatches the germline segment, possibly from a read error. Blood samples were obtained at baseline, cycle 4 day 1, and cycle 7 day 1. The rearrangement links TRBV6-1 to TRBJ1-2, with TRBD1 matching 8 bases. This clonotype originated in an adult with an advanced solid tumor such as melanoma, head and neck, liver or kidney cancer. The specimen was CD4+ or CD8+ T cells sorted from blood, collected in a trial of the OX40 agonist ivuxolimab. CDR3 protein: CASSDGGQVPF. The CDR3 bases are TGTGCCAGCAGTGACGGGGGACAGGTCCCATTC.